Listed below are T cell receptor beta chains from one sample, sequenced in a study of response to subunit inactivated influenza vaccine. TCRdb reprocessed the RT-PCR reads via MiXCR and lists one record per CDR3 protein. The sample has some 600,000 distinct CDR3 sequences; around 15% are singletons. The sequences come from PBMCs from blood, collected less than 15 days before vaccination. Receptors originate from a middle-aged man who received an inactivated influenza vaccine. CDR3s include the opening cysteine and the closing phenylalanine or tryptophan. A D gene is named only where the DNA matches it firmly. The listing skips clone size in some rows; elsewhere it reads once, few, many or a size class.

TRBJ1-4 | . | many | TRBV29-1 | CSAYNEKLFF | TGCAGCGCGTATAATGAAAAACTGTTTTTT
TRBJ2-2 | . | many | TRBV5-5 | CASSLDTIRTGELFF | TGTGCCAGCAGCTTGGATACAATAAGAACCGGGGAGCTGTTTTTT
TRBJ1-5 | TRBD1 | . | TRBV7-8 | CASSDGTGLGQPQHF | TGTGCCAGCAGCGACGGGACAGGGTTAGGCCAGCCCCAGCATTTT
TRBJ2-1 | . | . | TRBV2 | CASSGRNEQFF | TGTGCCAGCAGTGGGAGGAATGAGCAGTTCTTC
TRBJ2-1 | . | . | TRBV6-2/TRBV6-3 | CASSWGWNEQFF | TGTGCCAGCAGCTGGGGATGGAATGAGCAGTTCTTC
TRBJ2-1 | . | many | TRBV6-2/TRBV6-3 | CASSWPGGYNEQFF | TGTGCCAGCAGTTGGCCCGGGGGTTACAATGAGCAGTTCTTC
TRBJ2-1 | TRBD1 | . | TRBV7-2 | CASSSQTGGYNEQFF | TGTGCCAGCAGCTCTCAGACAGGGGGGTACAATGAGCAGTTCTTC
TRBJ1-2 | . | many | TRBV12-3/TRBV12-4 | CASSRLVGLYGYTF | TGTGCCAGCAGCCGGTTGGTTGGTCTCTATGGCTACACCTTC
TRBJ1-4 | . | . | TRBV5-6 | CASSSQYDNYNEKLFF | TGTGCCAGCAGCTCCCAATATGACAATTACAATGAAAAACTGTTTTTT
TRBJ1-5 | . | many | TRBV18 | CASSPNNQPQHF | TGTGCCAGCTCCCCCAACAATCAGCCCCAGCATTTT
TRBJ2-1 | TRBD2 | few | TRBV5-5 | CASSLETSRSNEQFF | TGTGCCAGCAGCTTGGAGACTAGCAGGAGCAATGAGCAGTTCTTC